A single sample gave rise to the 8 T cell receptor beta chains below, sequenced in a study of identifying expanded T cells in peripheral blood. Here immunoSEQ multiplex PCR was the method, and the copy in TCRdb shows in-frame clones only, minus some. The table lists approximately 130,000 clones, 75% to 90% of them singletons. Sequencing was performed on blood. The receptors come from a person aged 18 to 70 in good health.

The V and J genes are TRBV20-1 and TRBJ2-7, with D unclear. The germline V and J ends were trimmed by 6 bases and 5 bases, with 8 bases remaining between them. Germline loops: CDR1 DFQATT, CDR2 SNEGSKA (reference sequence). The CDR3 loop spans 10 amino acids. CDR3 region: CSAPFDEQYF. DNA of the CDR3: TGCAGTGCCCCCTTCGACGAGCAGTACTTC.

The chain has TRBV27 and TRBJ2-7; no reliable D call. Germline V lookup: CDR1 MNHEY, CDR2 SMNVEV (reference sequence). This CDR3 has 16 residues. Trimming removed 4 bases from V and 4 bases from J, with 20 bases in between. The DNA for the CDR3 is TGTGCCAGCAGTTCCCCTTCCCAGGTAGGAAGGTACGAGCAGTACTTC. This codes for CASSSPSQVGRYEQYF.

CDR3 residues: CASSQARTTRSTGELFF. CDR3 in DNA: TGTGCCAGCAGCCAAGCAAGGACTACCCGAAGCACCGGGGAGCTGTTTTTT. The chain has TRBV4-2 and TRBJ2-2; TRBD2 is a possible D gene (6 bases). Trimming took 1 base from V and 4 from J, leaving 16 bases between them. The CDR3 totals 17 residues. The germline gives CDR1 LGHNA, CDR2 YNFKEQ.

V usage is TRBV15 and J usage is TRBJ1-5; D possibly corresponds to TRBD1 (6 bases). Trimming pared 4 bases from V and 0 bases from J, leaving 16 bases between. The CDR3 spans 17 residues. CDR1 is LNHNV, CDR2 YYDKDF, per germline (reference sequence). The CDR3 region has the DNA TGTGCCACCAGCAAACTGGGGGCGCGGGGTAGCAATCAGCCCCAGCATTTT. This sequence encodes CATSKLGARGSNQPQHF.

The CDR3 sequence is CASSPSGRVGNQPQHF. The CDR3, as DNA: TGTGCCAGTAGCCCGTCCGGCAGGGTTGGAAATCAGCCCCAGCATTTT. The chain recombines TRBV19 with TRBJ1-5, with a tentative D call TRBD1 (5 bases). This CDR3 has 16 amino acids. Germline CDR1 and CDR2: LNHDA and SQIVND (reference sequence). Trimming left V 6 bases short and J 4 bases short, with 19 bases between.

The V and J genes are TRBV5-1 and TRBJ2-7, with D possibly being TRBD1 (6 bases). Trimming removed 1 base from V and 1 base from J, with 6 bases in between. The CDR3 is 13 residues long. Germline V gene data show CDR1 as SGHRS and CDR2 as YFSETQ. The CDR3 is CASSLTGSYEQYF. As DNA, the CDR3 is TGCGCCAGCAGCTTGACAGGGTCCTACGAGCAGTACTTC.

The chain couples TRBV7-2 to TRBJ1-2; D call uncertain. This CDR3 has 16 residues. Trimming left V 1 base short and J 5 bases short, with 17 bases between. Germline loops: CDR1 SGHTA, CDR2 FQGNSA. CDR3 protein: CASSLVRAPVVYGYTF. CDR3 in DNA: TGTGCCAGCAGCTTAGTTCGGGCCCCAGTTGTGTATGGCTACACCTTC.

The chain carries TRBV6-6 and TRBJ2-7; maybe TRBD2 (5 bases). The V end lost 8 bases, the J end lost 3 bases, and 14 bases lay between the germline ends. The germline V gene encodes CDR1 MNHNY and CDR2 SVGAGI (reference sequence). This CDR3 spans 13 amino acids. The CDR3 DNA follows: TGTGCCAGCCGGGGAACCACTATCTACGAGCAGTACTTC. Translating it yields CASRGTTIYEQYF.